The entry that follows covers one TCR beta chain sequence. The sample is drawn from a study of OX40 agonist ivuxolimab in advanced cancers. The ends lost 4 bases at V and 5 bases at J; junction bases unmatched: 9. Looked up from germline, CDR1 is SGHRS and CDR2 is YFSETQ. The CDR3 is made up of 16 amino acids. The assay was immunoSEQ multiplex PCR, and TCRdb's table has in-frame clones only and misses some. In the table there are more than 35,000 clones, less than 85% of which are singletons. This TCR derives from an adult with an advanced solid tumor such as melanoma, head and neck, liver or kidney cancer. The material sequenced was CD4+ or CD8+ T cells sorted from blood, taken in a trial of the OX40 agonist ivuxolimab. The chain has TRBV5-1 and TRBJ2-3; TRBD2 agrees at 11 bases. CDR3 bases: TGCGCCAGCAGCGGAATAGCGGGGGGGCCCGGAGATACGCAGTATTTT. This sequence encodes CASSGIAGGPGDTQYF.